This TCR beta chain stems from a study of cytomegalovirus exposure and HLA in healthy donors. General observations from the study: That first-cohort TCR clusters tended to co-occur in the 130 or so validation repertoires was found in a later analysis. The classifier was said to identify cytomegalovirus status with high specificity and sensitivity.

A note on this clone: The antigen remains unidentified.

Sequenced by immunoSEQ multiplex PCR; TCRdb stores in-frame clones only, minus some. Of around 75,000 clones detected, about 82% appear once; the ten largest clones hold 2.5% to 3.5%. A roughly 130-subject validation cohort, separate from the 666-subject first cohort, supplied the donors. The CDR3 has 15 amino acids. Per the germline V gene, CDR1 is MNHEY and CDR2 is SVGAGI. V lost 5 bases to trimming and J lost 0 bases, with 11 bases between them. The sequenced sample consisted of PBMCs. The TCR originated in a man between 25 and 39 years old in good health and CMV-seronegative. J is TRBJ1-5 and V is TRBV6-5; tentatively, D is TRBD1 (5 bases). The CDR3 loop reads CASSRGPYSNQPQHF. DNA for the CDR3: TGTGCCAGCAGTAGGGGCCCCTATAGCAATCAGCCCCAGCATTTT.